The T cell receptor beta chain under discussion was sequenced for a study of blood T cells in healthy people across ages. V shed 1 base and J 10 bases; nucleotides not matched to a gene: 8. Germline V gene sequence: CDR1 SGHDT, CDR2 YYEEEE. The CDR3 totals 14 residues. This clonotype was seen a few times. A second PCR of roughly 7 to 11 cycles used a sample-barcoded 5' primer and a J-beta primer mix. All samples gave at least 2.5 million CDR3-containing paired-end reads. Using its own MiXCR run on the 5' RACE reads, TCRdb lists one record per CDR3 protein. The profile shows more than 650,000 distinct CDR3 sequences, approximately 21% of them singletons.

This chain uses TRBV5-6 with TRBJ1-2; 9 positions agree with TRBD1. The receptor comes from a man aged 65 to 79 in good health. The sequenced sample was blood. The CDR3 here is CASSLWGGQGVYTF. The CDR3 coding sequence is TGTGCCAGCAGCTTGTGGGGGGGACAGGGTGTCTACACCTTC.